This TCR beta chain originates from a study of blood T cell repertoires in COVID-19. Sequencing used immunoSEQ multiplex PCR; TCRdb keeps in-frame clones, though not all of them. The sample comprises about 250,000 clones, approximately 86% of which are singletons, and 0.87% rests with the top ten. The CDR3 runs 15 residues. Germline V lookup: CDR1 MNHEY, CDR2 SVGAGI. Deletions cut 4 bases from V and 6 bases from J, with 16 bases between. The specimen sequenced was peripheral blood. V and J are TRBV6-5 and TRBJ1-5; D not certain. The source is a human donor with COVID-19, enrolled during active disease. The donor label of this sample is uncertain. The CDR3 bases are TGTGCCAGCAGTTGGAGAGCCCGGAGTGTTCAGCCCCAGCATTTT. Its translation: CASSWRARSVQPQHF.